This TCR beta chain originates from a study of T and B cells in COVID-19 patients (dated by TCRdb to the early 2020s). For the wider study: Using TRB and IGH repertoire sequencing of peripheral blood, the study characterized adaptive immunity in COVID-19 patients who had active infection or had recovered. Over 7 million TCR sequences were analysed from a TCR and BCR sequence repository that comprised around 40 patients and approximately 69 time points. As many as 9 follow-up blood samples were taken per patient, and some of the samples covered different disease stages within the same individual. Critical illness requiring mechanical ventilation or ECMO was present in about 60% of the roughly 20 patients in the active-infection cohort. Comorbidities linked to unfavorable COVID-19 outcome were present in about 90% of the roughly 20 patients in the active-infection cohort. An age-matched reference group of around 42 healthy donors negative for COVID-19 antibodies served as the comparison for repertoire analyses. Because samples were available both during active disease and after recovery, a couple of patients were counted in both the recovered and the active cohorts. A recovered cohort comprised some 18 patients contributing about 20 samples, mostly after mild to moderate COVID-19 managed as outpatients. Median age was about 34 years in the recovered cohort versus 67 years in the active-infection cohort.

To note about this clonotype: Its antigen remains undetermined. The record has no base qualities; no much larger clone is one base away.

Sequencing used an Illumina MiSeq. Multiplex PCR with BIOMED2 TRB-A/B primer pools was used to amplify the TRB rearrangements. Two consecutive PCRs added Illumina-compatible adapters and 7-nucleotide sample barcodes to the amplicons. Phusion HS II polymerase was used for all library PCRs. Amplicons were gel-purified with the NucleoSpin Gel and PCR Clean-up kit, quantified on Qubit, and pooled at around 3.7 nM. Before Illumina next-generation sequencing, the quality of the amplicon pool was assessed on an Agilent 2100 Bioanalyzer. As for the original processing: MiXCR 3.0.8 with the default MiXCR reference library was used to annotate TRB rearrangements. Non-productive reads and sequences with fewer than 2 reads were excluded, and each unique CDR3 nucleotide sequence counted as one clone. Clonality, diversity, richness and V-J gene usage were computed in R 3.5.1. GLIPH2 was used to cluster TCRs by CDR3 similarity, and OLGA was used to calculate generation probabilities. Only GLIPH2 clusters with at least four unique TCR clonotypes present in at least three individuals were retained. TCRdb itself trimmed the public reads at Q25 with fastp, ran MiXCR and retained productive beta chains. When rows share a CDR3 protein, they turn into one entry using the most common DNA and genes. The V and J calls were determined by TCRdb, not by the authors. Counted in this sample were more than 11,000 distinct CDR3 sequences; 25% to 30% of them appeared once. The ten largest clones represent 6.5% to 7% of the sample.

V and J lose 5 bases and 7 bases, and a span of 6 bases separates them. CDR3 length: 11 amino acids, cysteine to phenylalanine. Only the CDR3 DNA is retained, 33 bases long and in frame from the first base. From the germline V gene (reference sequence), CDR1 is SGHAT and CDR2 is FQDESV. TRB repertoires were amplified using roughly 240-550 ng of genomic DNA isolated from blood. General conclusions and limits of the study: A total of 2,000 to 2,500 TCR clusters were exclusive to the recovered cohort, and about 31 of those clusters were low-pGen clusters. Specific T cell subsets (CD4+/Treg/CD8+) and sorted SARS-CoV-2-responsive or tetramer+ T cells had not yet been sequenced, with those experiments still ongoing. Blood samples from mildly ill patients during symptoms and early samples from severe cases were scarce. During active COVID-19 the TRB repertoires were highly clonal, but at recovery diversity and richness rose above the levels seen in healthy donors. The size of the cohort was considered insufficient for assessing HLA contributions to COVID-19 susceptibility or severity. TRBV/TRBJ gene usage was reported as strongly skewed in patients with COVID-19. It was stated that prospective validation of the reported TCR clusters was required before the clusters could be put to clinical use.

The material sequenced was blood. The sequence derives from a human donor who had recovered from COVID-19. The chain was built from TRBV11-1 and TRBJ2-1; the D gene cannot be named for sure. The nucleotides are TGTGCCAGCAGCCCCCTGAATGAGCAGTTCTTC. This codes for CASSPLNEQFF.